Detailed here is one T cell receptor (beta chain). The authors' processing: How many nucleated cells were present was estimated from reference gene primer amplification. The assay was immunoSEQ multiplex PCR, and TCRdb's table has in-frame clones only and misses some. The DNA gave D and trimming, while V, J and clone size come from that table. Among about 160,000 clones listed, 70% to 85% were seen once. This entry belongs to a study of blood T cell repertoires in COVID-19. Study information: The United States, Italy and Spain supplied acute and convalescent COVID-19 samples. T cells, B-cell-depleted T cells, or PBMCs supplied cDNA or gDNA.

The sequence was obtained from a woman older than 75 with acute or convalescent COVID-19. Sample: peripheral blood.

As DNA, the CDR3 is TGTGCCAGCAGCTCCAGGACAGGGACTGGGGCCAACGTCCTGACTTTC. Protein product: CASSSRTGTGANVLTF. J is TRBJ2-6 and V is TRBV7-2; 8 bases map to TRBD1. The ends lost 4 bases at V and 2 bases at J; junction bases unmatched: 4. Germline loops: CDR1 SGHTA, CDR2 FQGNSA. The CDR3 loop spans 16 amino acids.